This is a list of T cell receptor beta chains from one sample in a study of T-cell reconstitution after alpha-beta-depleted transplantation in children. TCRdb recomputed calls from the PCR reads with MiXCR, one row per CDR3 protein. Seen here are approximately 980,000 distinct CDR3 sequences, about 29% observed once, and the top ten hold approximately 30%. The source material was PBMCs, mostly from graft donor cells, sampled 360 days after TCRalphabeta/CD19-depleted stem cell transplant. These receptor sequences come from a boy in the first two years of life who had a stem cell transplant for SCID, so the T cells may come from the graft donor. Both conserved end residues are part of each CDR3. The order of the fields is CDR3 DNA, CDR3 protein, clone size, J gene, D gene, V gene. D genes are given only for firm matches. The size field is filled for only some rows; it gives once, few, many or a size class.

cdr3_nt: TGTGCCAGTAGGACCCGTCCCGGGGAGCTGTTTTTT
cdr3_aa: CASRTRPGELFF
clone_size: .
j_call: TRBJ2-2
d_call: .
v_call: TRBV19

cdr3_nt: TGTGCCAGCAGCCACATCGGTGGCGGACACGAGCAGTACTTC
cdr3_aa: CASSHIGGGHEQYF
clone_size: few
j_call: TRBJ2-7
d_call: .
v_call: TRBV4-2

cdr3_nt: TGCGCCAGCAGCTTGGTCGTAGCGGAGAGCACAGATACGCAGTATTTT
cdr3_aa: CASSLVVAESTDTQYF
clone_size: .
j_call: TRBJ2-3
d_call: .
v_call: TRBV5-1

cdr3_nt: TGTGCCAGCAGTTTATCGACCTGGGGCAATCAGCCCCAGCATTTT
cdr3_aa: CASSLSTWGNQPQHF
clone_size: .
j_call: TRBJ1-5
d_call: .
v_call: TRBV28

cdr3_nt: TGTGCCAGCAGCCCCAACCTCGGGGTTAAGGTCGGGGAGCTGTTTTTT
cdr3_aa: CASSPNLGVKVGELFF
clone_size: .
j_call: TRBJ2-2
d_call: .
v_call: TRBV7-9

cdr3_nt: TGCAGCGCATGCGAACAGGGGGCGGGGGAGCAGTACTTC
cdr3_aa: CSACEQGAGEQYF
clone_size: .
j_call: TRBJ2-7
d_call: TRBD1
v_call: TRBV29-1

cdr3_nt: TGCAGTGTTGGACTGCAAGAGACCCAGTACTTC
cdr3_aa: CSVGLQETQYF
clone_size: many
j_call: TRBJ2-5
d_call: .
v_call: TRBV20-1

cdr3_nt: TGCAGTGCTATCCTTGTTTCGGGCGGGGGGGAGACCCAGTACTTC
cdr3_aa: CSAILVSGGGETQYF
clone_size: .
j_call: TRBJ2-5
d_call: TRBD2
v_call: TRBV20-1

cdr3_nt: TGTGCCAGCAGGAACAGGGAGGGAAGTACAGATACGCAGTATTTT
cdr3_aa: CASRNREGSTDTQYF
clone_size: few
j_call: TRBJ2-3
d_call: .
v_call: TRBV12-3/TRBV12-4

cdr3_nt: TGTGCCAGCAGCTCCGGGACAGGTGGAGGTAACTATGGCTACACCTTC
cdr3_aa: CASSSGTGGGNYGYTF
clone_size: few
j_call: TRBJ1-2
d_call: TRBD1
v_call: TRBV7-6

cdr3_nt: TGTGCCAGCAGTTTATCTTGGGGCGCAGGCTATGGCTACACCTTC
cdr3_aa: CASSLSWGAGYGYTF
clone_size: .
j_call: TRBJ1-2
d_call: .
v_call: TRBV27

cdr3_nt: TGTGCCAGCAGGGAAGTATACGAGCAGTACTTC
cdr3_aa: CASREVYEQYF
clone_size: .
j_call: TRBJ2-7
d_call: .
v_call: TRBV2

cdr3_nt: TGCAGCGCTGGAGAGGCCTATGGCTACACCTTC
cdr3_aa: CSAGEAYGYTF
clone_size: few
j_call: TRBJ1-2
d_call: .
v_call: TRBV29-1

cdr3_nt: TGTGCCAGCTCACCCGAGGGGGAGACCGCGAACGAGCAGTACTTC
cdr3_aa: CASSPEGETANEQYF
clone_size: .
j_call: TRBJ2-7
d_call: .
v_call: TRBV18

cdr3_nt: TGTGCCAGCAGCTCAGGGGGGACAGGGTACACCGGGGAGCTGTTTTTT
cdr3_aa: CASSSGGTGYTGELFF
clone_size: .
j_call: TRBJ2-2
d_call: TRBD1
v_call: TRBV5-4

cdr3_nt: TGCAGTGCTAGAGTTCGACCGGGAGAGCAGTACTTC
cdr3_aa: CSARVRPGEQYF
clone_size: .
j_call: TRBJ2-7
d_call: .
v_call: TRBV20-1

cdr3_nt: TGTGCCAGCAGTCCCCGCCTATCGGGGGCTTTCTTT
cdr3_aa: CASSPRLSGAFF
clone_size: few
j_call: TRBJ1-1
d_call: .
v_call: TRBV12-3/TRBV12-4

cdr3_nt: TGCGCCAGCAGCCAACGGACAGGGTGGGATGAGCAGTTCTTC
cdr3_aa: CASSQRTGWDEQFF
clone_size: few
j_call: TRBJ2-1
d_call: TRBD1
v_call: TRBV4-3

cdr3_nt: TGCGCCAGCAGCGCTCGACAGACGAGCTCCTACGAGCAGTACTTC
cdr3_aa: CASSARQTSSYEQYF
clone_size: .
j_call: TRBJ2-7
d_call: .
v_call: TRBV4-1

cdr3_nt: TGTGCCAGCAGCTTGTCTCCCCTGCTTTCCACTGAAGCTTTCTTT
cdr3_aa: CASSLSPLLSTEAFF
clone_size: few
j_call: TRBJ1-1
d_call: .
v_call: TRBV5-6

cdr3_nt: TGTGCCACCAGTGACCACGGAAGAGGCGATACGCAGTATTTT
cdr3_aa: CATSDHGRGDTQYF
clone_size: .
j_call: TRBJ2-3
d_call: .
v_call: TRBV24-1

cdr3_nt: TGTGCCAGCAGCCTGGATGGGGGGGGCTATCTCCCTACCTACGAGCAGTACTTC
cdr3_aa: CASSLDGGGYLPTYEQYF
clone_size: .
j_call: TRBJ2-7
d_call: .
v_call: TRBV12-3/TRBV12-4

cdr3_nt: TGTGCCACTGGAATCTACAATGAGCAGTTCTTC
cdr3_aa: CATGIYNEQFF
clone_size: .
j_call: TRBJ2-1
d_call: .
v_call: TRBV24-1

cdr3_nt: TGCAGCGTTGCCCCACAAGAACCGAACACCGGGGAGCTGTTTTTT
cdr3_aa: CSVAPQEPNTGELFF
clone_size: .
j_call: TRBJ2-2
d_call: .
v_call: TRBV29-1

cdr3_nt: TGCGCCAGCAGCCAAGGGGCCAGGGGGCTTGAACCCCTCCACTTT
cdr3_aa: CASSQGARGLEPLHF
clone_size: .
j_call: TRBJ1-6
d_call: TRBD1
v_call: TRBV4-3

cdr3_nt: TGCAGCGCCGGGGGCCAGGGCGGTCAGCCCCAGCATTTT
cdr3_aa: CSAGGQGGQPQHF
clone_size: few
j_call: TRBJ1-5
d_call: .
v_call: TRBV29-1

cdr3_nt: TGTGCCAGCAGTTTATCCATCACAGGGCTGGGGATAGGTGCGACGCAGTATTTT
cdr3_aa: CASSLSITGLGIGATQYF
clone_size: .
j_call: TRBJ2-3
d_call: .
v_call: TRBV28

cdr3_nt: TGCAGTGCTTCCGGGGCTAATGAAAAACTGTTTTTT
cdr3_aa: CSASGANEKLFF
clone_size: few
j_call: TRBJ1-4
d_call: .
v_call: TRBV20-1

cdr3_nt: TGTGCCAGCCAAACCGGGACGAGTGCCTACGAGCAGTACTTC
cdr3_aa: CASQTGTSAYEQYF
clone_size: .
j_call: TRBJ2-7
d_call: .
v_call: TRBV28

cdr3_nt: TGTGCCAGCAGCCAAGCGCTAGCGGAGACCCAGTACTTC
cdr3_aa: CASSQALAETQYF
clone_size: .
j_call: TRBJ2-5
d_call: .
v_call: TRBV4-2

cdr3_nt: TGTGCCATCAGGCTCGGACTAGCGGAAGAGACCCAGTACTTC
cdr3_aa: CAIRLGLAEETQYF
clone_size: few
j_call: TRBJ2-5
d_call: TRBD2
v_call: TRBV10-3

cdr3_nt: TGTGCCAGCACCTCGTACGGGGACGCCAAAAACATTCAGTACTTC
cdr3_aa: CASTSYGDAKNIQYF
clone_size: .
j_call: TRBJ2-4
d_call: .
v_call: TRBV7-9

cdr3_nt: TGCGCCAGCAGCTTGTCGGGGACTAGCGGGGGAATCTCCTACAATGAGCAGTTCTTC
cdr3_aa: CASSLSGTSGGISYNEQFF
clone_size: .
j_call: TRBJ2-1
d_call: TRBD2
v_call: TRBV5-1

cdr3_nt: TGCAGTGCTAGACATTCAAATTCACCCCTCCACTTT
cdr3_aa: CSARHSNSPLHF
clone_size: few
j_call: TRBJ1-6
d_call: .
v_call: TRBV20-1

cdr3_nt: TGTGCCAGCAGCCTACCATCACGGGGTTTTGAAGACTACGAGCAGTACTTC
cdr3_aa: CASSLPSRGFEDYEQYF
clone_size: .
j_call: TRBJ2-7
d_call: .
v_call: TRBV28

cdr3_nt: TGCGCCAGCAGCCAAGGATTGGTTTTCTACGAGCAGTACTTC
cdr3_aa: CASSQGLVFYEQYF
clone_size: once
j_call: TRBJ2-7
d_call: .
v_call: TRBV4-3

cdr3_nt: TGTGCCAGCAGCTCCTCCGGGAAGGGGACCCAGTACTTC
cdr3_aa: CASSSSGKGTQYF
clone_size: .
j_call: TRBJ2-5
d_call: .
v_call: TRBV7-3

cdr3_nt: TGTGCCAGCAGTTTAGCCGGGACAGCCCCTGAAGCTTTCTTT
cdr3_aa: CASSLAGTAPEAFF
clone_size: few
j_call: TRBJ1-1
d_call: TRBD1
v_call: TRBV12-3/TRBV12-4

cdr3_nt: TGTGCCAGCAACAGGGTTAACTATGGCTACACCTTC
cdr3_aa: CASNRVNYGYTF
clone_size: few
j_call: TRBJ1-2
d_call: .
v_call: TRBV28

cdr3_nt: TGTGCCAGCAGTTTTAGGGAAACTAACTATGGCTACACCTTC
cdr3_aa: CASSFRETNYGYTF
clone_size: few
j_call: TRBJ1-2
d_call: .
v_call: TRBV28

cdr3_nt: TGCGCCAGCAGCCAAGAGTTAGGGGGGGGCCTTGACTTCTCTGACCCCGGGGAGCTGTTTTTT
cdr3_aa: CASSQELGGGLDFSDPGELFF
clone_size: .
j_call: TRBJ2-2
d_call: .
v_call: TRBV4-1

cdr3_nt: TGTGCCAGCAGTCCTCGAGGCAGAGCCCGATATATCTCCTACGAGCAGTACTTC
cdr3_aa: CASSPRGRARYISYEQYF
clone_size: .
j_call: TRBJ2-7
d_call: .
v_call: TRBV12-3/TRBV12-4

cdr3_nt: TGTGCCTGGAGTTACCATCGGGACGACGAGCAGTACTTC
cdr3_aa: CAWSYHRDDEQYF
clone_size: once
j_call: TRBJ2-7
d_call: .
v_call: TRBV30

cdr3_nt: TGCAGTGCCGACACTAGCGGGGGGCCGACAGATACGCAGTATTTT
cdr3_aa: CSADTSGGPTDTQYF
clone_size: once
j_call: TRBJ2-3
d_call: TRBD2
v_call: TRBV20-1

cdr3_nt: TGTGCCAGCAGCGTAGAGGGACGGCCACCGACACCCCTCCACTTT
cdr3_aa: CASSVEGRPPTPLHF
clone_size: few
j_call: TRBJ1-6
d_call: .
v_call: TRBV9

cdr3_nt: TGCAGTGCCAGCTCGGGACAGGGGAGAAATCAGCCCCAGCATTTT
cdr3_aa: CSASSGQGRNQPQHF
clone_size: few
j_call: TRBJ1-5
d_call: TRBD1
v_call: TRBV20-1

cdr3_nt: TGTGCCAGCAGCTGCAGGGGGTGGGGCACAGATACGCAGTATTTT
cdr3_aa: CASSCRGWGTDTQYF
clone_size: .
j_call: TRBJ2-3
d_call: TRBD1
v_call: TRBV7-9

cdr3_nt: TGTGCCAGCAGTGGCAGGGGAGTCACTGAAGCTTTCTTT
cdr3_aa: CASSGRGVTEAFF
clone_size: .
j_call: TRBJ1-1
d_call: .
v_call: TRBV28

cdr3_nt: TGTGCCAGCAGTTTAGGGGACTTGCCTTACAATGAGCAGTTCTTC
cdr3_aa: CASSLGDLPYNEQFF
clone_size: .
j_call: TRBJ2-1
d_call: .
v_call: TRBV12-3/TRBV12-4

cdr3_nt: TGTGCCAGCAGCCAAGAGTTTGAGCCCAAAGAGACCCAGTACTTC
cdr3_aa: CASSQEFEPKETQYF
clone_size: .
j_call: TRBJ2-5
d_call: .
v_call: TRBV3-1